Listed here is a single TCR beta chain. The CDR3 is 13 residues long. Per germline, CDR1 SEHNR and CDR2 FQNEAQ (reference sequence). Trimming pared 1 base from V and 9 bases from J, leaving 13 bases between. The data are from a study of blood T cell repertoires in COVID-19. Clones were sequenced by immunoSEQ multiplex PCR, and TCRdb holds only the in-frame ones, with some missing. The sample lists some 190,000 clones; about 84% were seen once. The sample consisted of PBMCs or T cells enriched from blood (not recorded which). The receptor was derived from a man aged 25 to 40 with acute COVID-19. V usage is TRBV7-9 and J usage is TRBJ2-7; D ambiguous. As DNA, the CDR3 is TGTGCCAGCAGCTTAGAGGTCACCCAGGCGCAGTACTTC. Translation: CASSLEVTQAQYF.